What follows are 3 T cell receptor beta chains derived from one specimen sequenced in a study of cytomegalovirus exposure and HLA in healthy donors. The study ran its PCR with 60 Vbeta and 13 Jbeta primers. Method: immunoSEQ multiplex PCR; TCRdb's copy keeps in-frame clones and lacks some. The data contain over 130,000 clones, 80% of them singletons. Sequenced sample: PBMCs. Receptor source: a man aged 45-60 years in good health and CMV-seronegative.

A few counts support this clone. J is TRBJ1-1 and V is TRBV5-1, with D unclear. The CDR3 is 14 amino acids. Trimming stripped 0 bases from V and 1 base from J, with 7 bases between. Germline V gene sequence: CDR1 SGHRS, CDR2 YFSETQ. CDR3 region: CASSLVARNTEAFF. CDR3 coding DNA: TGCGCCAGCAGCTTGGTGGCTCGGAACACTGAAGCTTTCTTT.

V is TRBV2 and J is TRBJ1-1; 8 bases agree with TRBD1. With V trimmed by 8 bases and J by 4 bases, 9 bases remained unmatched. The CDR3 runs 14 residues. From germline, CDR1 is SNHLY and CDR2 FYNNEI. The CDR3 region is CASLLQGAITEAFF. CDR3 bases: TGTGCCAGCTTGCTTCAGGGGGCTATCACTGAAGCTTTCTTT.

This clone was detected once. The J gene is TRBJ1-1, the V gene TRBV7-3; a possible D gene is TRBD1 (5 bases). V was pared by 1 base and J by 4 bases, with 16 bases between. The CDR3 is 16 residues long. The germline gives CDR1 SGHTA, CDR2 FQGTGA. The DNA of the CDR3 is TGTGCCAGCAGCTTAAAACCGGGACTCCTGGGCACTGAAGCTTTCTTT. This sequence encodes CASSLKPGLLGTEAFF. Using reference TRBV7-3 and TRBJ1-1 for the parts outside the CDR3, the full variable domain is GAGVSQTPSNKVTEKGKYVELRCDPISGHTALYWYRQSLGQGPEFLIYFQGTGAADDSGLPNDRFFAVRPEGSVSTLKIQRTERGDSAVYLCASSLKPGLLGTEAFFGQGTRLTVV.